This TCR beta chain was observed in a study of shared clonotypes between healthy human individuals. As for the study in general: For every donor, three CD4 naive, three CD4 memory, two CD8 naive and one CD8 memory plates were used. General study findings and limits: Between a handful of donors, naive CD4 clonotypes were shared at a level of approximately 5%.

The CDR3 is 14 residues long. Germline CDR1 KGHSH, CDR2 LQKENI. Trimming took 3 bases from V and 3 from J, leaving 9 bases between them. As for this clone: Its cognate antigen is unknown.

As originally analysed: ImmunoSEQ only sent back junction sequences with no quality scores, so filtering was done differently. Profiled with immunoSEQ multiplex PCR; TCRdb holds only in-frame clones, not every one. The D gene and trimming were derived from the DNA, and the V and J assignments and clone size from that table. The table shows 2 million to 2.5 million clones, with 92% occurring only once. Sequenced sample: naive CD4+ T cells from PBMCs. Subset reported: CD45RA+ positively selected. The J gene is TRBJ2-1, the V gene TRBV18, with D possibly TRBD1 on 6 matching bases. The receptor's source is a man younger than 35 in good health. Some clones in this sample may be carry-over from other donors' samples. The CDR3 loop reads CASSPDRNYNEQFF. CDR3 coding DNA: TGTGCCAGCTCACCCGACAGGAACTACAATGAGCAGTTCTTC.